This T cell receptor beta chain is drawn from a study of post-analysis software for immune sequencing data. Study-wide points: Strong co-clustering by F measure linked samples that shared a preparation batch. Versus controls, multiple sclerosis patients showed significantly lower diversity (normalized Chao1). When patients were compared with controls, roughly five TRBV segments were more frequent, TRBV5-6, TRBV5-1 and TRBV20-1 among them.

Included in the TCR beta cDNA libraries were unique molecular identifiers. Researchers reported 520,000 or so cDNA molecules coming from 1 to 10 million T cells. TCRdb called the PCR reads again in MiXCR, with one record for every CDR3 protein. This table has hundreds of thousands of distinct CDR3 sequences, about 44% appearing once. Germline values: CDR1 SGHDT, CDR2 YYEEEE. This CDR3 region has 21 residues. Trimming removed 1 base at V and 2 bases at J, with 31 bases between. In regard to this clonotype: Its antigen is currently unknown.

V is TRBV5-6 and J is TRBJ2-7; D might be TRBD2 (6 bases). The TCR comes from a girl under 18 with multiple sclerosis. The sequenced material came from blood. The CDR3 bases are TGTGCCAGCAGCTTGTCGCCCGCAAGTGCCAAAGCGGGCTCATGGGCCTACGAGCAGTACTTC. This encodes CASSLSPASAKAGSWAYEQYF.